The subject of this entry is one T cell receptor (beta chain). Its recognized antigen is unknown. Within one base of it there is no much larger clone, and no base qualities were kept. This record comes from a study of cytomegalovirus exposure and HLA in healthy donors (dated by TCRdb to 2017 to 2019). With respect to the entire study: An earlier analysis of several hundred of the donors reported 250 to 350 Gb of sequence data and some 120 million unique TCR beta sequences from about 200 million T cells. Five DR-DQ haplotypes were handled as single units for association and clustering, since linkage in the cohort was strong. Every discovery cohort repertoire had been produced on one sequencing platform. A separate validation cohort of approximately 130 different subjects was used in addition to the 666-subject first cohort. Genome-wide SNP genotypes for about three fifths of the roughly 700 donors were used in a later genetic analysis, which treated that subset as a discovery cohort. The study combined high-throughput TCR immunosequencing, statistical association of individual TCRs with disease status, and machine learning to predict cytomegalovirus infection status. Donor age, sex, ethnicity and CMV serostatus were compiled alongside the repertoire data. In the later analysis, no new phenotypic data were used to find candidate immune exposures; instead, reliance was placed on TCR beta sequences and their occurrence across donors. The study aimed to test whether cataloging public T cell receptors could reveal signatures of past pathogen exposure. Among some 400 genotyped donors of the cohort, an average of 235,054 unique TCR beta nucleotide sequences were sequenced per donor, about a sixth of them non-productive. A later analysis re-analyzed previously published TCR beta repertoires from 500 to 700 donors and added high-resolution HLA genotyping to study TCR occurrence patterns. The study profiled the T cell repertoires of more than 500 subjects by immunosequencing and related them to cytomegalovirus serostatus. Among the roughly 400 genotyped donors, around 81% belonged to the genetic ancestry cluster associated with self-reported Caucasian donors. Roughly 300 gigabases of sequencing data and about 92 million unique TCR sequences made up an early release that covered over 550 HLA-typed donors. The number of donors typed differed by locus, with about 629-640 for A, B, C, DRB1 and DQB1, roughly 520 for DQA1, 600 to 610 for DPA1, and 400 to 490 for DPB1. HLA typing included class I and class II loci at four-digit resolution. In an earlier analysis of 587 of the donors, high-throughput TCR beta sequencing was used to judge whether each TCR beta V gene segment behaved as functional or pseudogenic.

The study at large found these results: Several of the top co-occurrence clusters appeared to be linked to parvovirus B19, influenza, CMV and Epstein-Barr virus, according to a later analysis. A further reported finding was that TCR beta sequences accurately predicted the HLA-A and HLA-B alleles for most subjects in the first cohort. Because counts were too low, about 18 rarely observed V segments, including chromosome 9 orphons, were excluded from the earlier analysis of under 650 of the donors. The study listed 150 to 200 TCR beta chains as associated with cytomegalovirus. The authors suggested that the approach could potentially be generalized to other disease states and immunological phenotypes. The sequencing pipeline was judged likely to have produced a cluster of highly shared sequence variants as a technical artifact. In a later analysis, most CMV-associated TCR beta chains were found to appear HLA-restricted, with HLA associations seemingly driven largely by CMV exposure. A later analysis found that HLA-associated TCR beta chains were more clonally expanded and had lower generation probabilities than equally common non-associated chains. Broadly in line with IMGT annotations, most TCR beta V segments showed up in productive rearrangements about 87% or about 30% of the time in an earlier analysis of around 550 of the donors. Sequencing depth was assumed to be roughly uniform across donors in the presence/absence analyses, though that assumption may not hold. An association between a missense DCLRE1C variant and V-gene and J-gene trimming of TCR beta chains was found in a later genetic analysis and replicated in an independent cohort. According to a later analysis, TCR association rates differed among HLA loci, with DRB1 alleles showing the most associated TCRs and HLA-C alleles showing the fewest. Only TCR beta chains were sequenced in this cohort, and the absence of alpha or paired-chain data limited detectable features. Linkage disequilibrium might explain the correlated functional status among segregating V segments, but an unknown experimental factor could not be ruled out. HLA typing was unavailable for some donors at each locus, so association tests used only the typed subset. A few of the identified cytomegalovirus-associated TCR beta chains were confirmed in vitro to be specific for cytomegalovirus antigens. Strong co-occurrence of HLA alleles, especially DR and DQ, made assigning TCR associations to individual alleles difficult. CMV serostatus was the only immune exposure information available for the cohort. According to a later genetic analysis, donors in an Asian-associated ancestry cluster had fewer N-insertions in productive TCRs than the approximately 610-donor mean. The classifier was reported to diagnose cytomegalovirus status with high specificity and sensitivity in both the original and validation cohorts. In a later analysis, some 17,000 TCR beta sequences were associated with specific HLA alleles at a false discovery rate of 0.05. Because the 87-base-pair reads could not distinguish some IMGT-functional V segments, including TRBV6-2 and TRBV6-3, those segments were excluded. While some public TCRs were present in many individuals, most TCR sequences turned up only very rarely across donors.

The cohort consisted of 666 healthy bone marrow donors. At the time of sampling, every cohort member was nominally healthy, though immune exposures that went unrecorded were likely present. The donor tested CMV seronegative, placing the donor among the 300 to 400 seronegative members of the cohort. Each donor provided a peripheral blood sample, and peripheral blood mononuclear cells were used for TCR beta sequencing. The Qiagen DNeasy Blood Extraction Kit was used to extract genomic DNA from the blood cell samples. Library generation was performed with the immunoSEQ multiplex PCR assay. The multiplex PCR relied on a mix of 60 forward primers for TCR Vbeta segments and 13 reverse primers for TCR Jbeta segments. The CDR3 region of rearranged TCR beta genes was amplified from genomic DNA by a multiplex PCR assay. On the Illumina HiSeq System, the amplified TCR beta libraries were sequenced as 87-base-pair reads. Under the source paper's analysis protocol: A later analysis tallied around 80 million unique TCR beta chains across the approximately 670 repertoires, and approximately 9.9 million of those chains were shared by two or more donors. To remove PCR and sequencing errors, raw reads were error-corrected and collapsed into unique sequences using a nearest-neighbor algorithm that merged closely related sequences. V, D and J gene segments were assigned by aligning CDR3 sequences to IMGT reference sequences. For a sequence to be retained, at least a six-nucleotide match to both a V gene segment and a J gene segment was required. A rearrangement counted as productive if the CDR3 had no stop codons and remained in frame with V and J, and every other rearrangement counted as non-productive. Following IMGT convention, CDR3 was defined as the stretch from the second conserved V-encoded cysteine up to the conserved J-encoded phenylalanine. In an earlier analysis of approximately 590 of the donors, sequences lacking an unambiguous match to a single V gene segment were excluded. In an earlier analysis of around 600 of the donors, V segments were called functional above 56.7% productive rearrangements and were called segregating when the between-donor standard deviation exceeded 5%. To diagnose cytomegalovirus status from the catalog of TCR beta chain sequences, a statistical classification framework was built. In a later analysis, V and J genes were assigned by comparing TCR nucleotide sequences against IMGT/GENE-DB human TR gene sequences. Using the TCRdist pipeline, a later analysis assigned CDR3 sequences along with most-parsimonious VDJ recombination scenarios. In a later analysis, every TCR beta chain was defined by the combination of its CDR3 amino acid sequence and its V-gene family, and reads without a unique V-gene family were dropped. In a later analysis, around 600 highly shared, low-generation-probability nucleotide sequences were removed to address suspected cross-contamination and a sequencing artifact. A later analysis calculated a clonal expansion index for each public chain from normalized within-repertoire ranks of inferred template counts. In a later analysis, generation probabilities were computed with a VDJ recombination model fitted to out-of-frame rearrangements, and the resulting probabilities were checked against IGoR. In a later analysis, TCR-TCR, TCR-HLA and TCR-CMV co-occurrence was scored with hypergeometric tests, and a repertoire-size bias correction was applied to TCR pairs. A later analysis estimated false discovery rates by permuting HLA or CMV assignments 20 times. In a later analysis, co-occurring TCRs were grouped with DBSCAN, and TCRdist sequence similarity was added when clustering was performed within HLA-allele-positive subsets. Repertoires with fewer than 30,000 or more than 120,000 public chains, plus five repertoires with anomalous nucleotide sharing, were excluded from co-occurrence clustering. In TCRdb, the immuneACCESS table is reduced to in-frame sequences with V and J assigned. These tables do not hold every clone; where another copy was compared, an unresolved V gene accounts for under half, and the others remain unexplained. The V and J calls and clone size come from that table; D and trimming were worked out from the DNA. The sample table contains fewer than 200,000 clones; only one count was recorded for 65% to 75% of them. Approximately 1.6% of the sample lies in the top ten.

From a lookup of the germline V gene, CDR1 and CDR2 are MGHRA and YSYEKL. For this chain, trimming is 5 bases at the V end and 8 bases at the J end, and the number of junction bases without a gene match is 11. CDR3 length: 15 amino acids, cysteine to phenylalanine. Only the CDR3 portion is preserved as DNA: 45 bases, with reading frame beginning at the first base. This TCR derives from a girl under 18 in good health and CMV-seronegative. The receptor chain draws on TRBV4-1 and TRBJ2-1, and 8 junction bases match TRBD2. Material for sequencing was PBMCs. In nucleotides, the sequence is TGCGCCAGCAGCTCCGAGCGGGGGTCCCCCCATGAGCAGTTCTTC. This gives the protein CASSSERGSPHEQFF.